Here is one T cell receptor beta chain with its context. As yet, its antigen is unknown. This entry belongs to a study of shared clonotypes between healthy human individuals. With V trimmed by 0 bases and J by 0 bases, 9 bases remained unmatched. Germline V CDR1 and CDR2: SGHTA, FQGNSA. The CDR3 totals 18 residues. The material for each subset, its genomic DNA, was split evenly across several immunoSEQ plates. Original analysis: As immunoSEQ supplied junction-only sequences (without quality scores), filtering differed. Clones were read by immunoSEQ multiplex PCR, and TCRdb kept only the in-frame ones, dropping some. Clonal size and the V and J genes are those of that table, whereas D and trimming came from the DNA. The table records about 2,500,000 clones, 85% to 95% of them present only once. Study-wide results and caveats: Generation of non-shared clonotypes was less probable than generation of clonotypes shared by all four donors. How much donors shared clonotypes was expected to be affected by sequencing depth.

The V call is TRBV7-2, the J call TRBJ2-7; 9 bases fit TRBD1. This clonotype was obtained from a man aged 18-30 years in good health. Sequencing was done on a sample of naive CD4+ T cells sorted from blood. Specified subset: CD45RA+ positively selected. The CDR3 DNA follows: TGTGCCAGCAGCTTAGCCGGGACAGGGTCCCCTAGCTCCTACGAGCAGTACTTC. Protein sequence: CASSLAGTGSPSSYEQYF.